Presented here are 24 T cell receptor beta chains from one specimen sequenced in a study of blood T cell repertoires in COVID-19. The assay was immunoSEQ multiplex PCR, and TCRdb's table has in-frame clones only and misses some. The sample consists of a few hundred thousand clones, approximately 83% of them appearing once. Source material: PBMCs or T cells enriched from blood (not recorded which). All receptors derive from a woman aged 30 to 39 who had recovered from COVID-19.

The rearrangement links TRBV5-4 to TRBJ2-1; no reliable D call. Germline lookup yields CDR1 SGHNT and CDR2 YYREEE (reference sequence). V was pared by 3 bases and J by 0 bases, with 7 bases between. There are 14 residues in the CDR3. The CDR3 is CASSSSSSYNEQFF. CDR3 bases: TGTGCCAGCAGCTCTAGTAGCTCCTACAATGAGCAGTTCTTC.

This clone has a handful of counts. The chain combines TRBV5-6 with TRBJ1-2, with no clear D. The CDR3 covers 14 residues. V shed 0 bases and J shed 0 bases, with 6 bases lying between them. The germline gives CDR1 SGHDT, CDR2 YYEEEE. This CDR3 is CASSLGRSNYGYTF. For the CDR3, the DNA is TGTGCCAGCAGCTTGGGCAGATCTAACTATGGCTACACCTTC.

The chain carries TRBV14 and TRBJ2-7; possibly TRBD1 for D (6 bases). V was trimmed by 3 bases and J by 4 bases, leaving 19 bases between them. CDR1 and CDR2 (germline): SGHDN, FVKESK. The CDR3 extends over 16 amino acids. The CDR3 region has the DNA TGTGCCAGCAGCCAGGGGACATATCAAAGTTGGTACGAGCAGTACTTC. Translation: CASSQGTYQSWYEQYF.

This clone was observed a handful of times. The J gene is TRBJ1-1, the V gene TRBV11-2; 9 nucleotides align to TRBD1. CDR3 length: 17 amino acids. Trimming removed 5 bases from V and 0 bases from J; junction bases left unmatched: 10. CDR1 is SGHAT and CDR2 is FQNNGV in the germline V gene. The CDR3 bases are TGTGCCAGCAGCGGAGACAGGGGGTTCGTTATGAACACTGAAGCTTTCTTT. Encoded protein: CASSGDRGFVMNTEAFF.

The CDR3 loop is CASSSTGKRNQPQHF. CDR3 DNA: TGTGCCAGCAGTTCGACAGGGAAAAGGAATCAGCCCCAGCATTTT. This chain joins TRBV28 and TRBJ1-5, with 7 bases aligning to TRBD1. V shed 4 bases, J shed 4 bases, and the junction held 7 bases outside the gene matches. This CDR3 contains 15 residues. Germline assignment: CDR1 MDHEN and CDR2 SYDVKM.

The J gene is TRBJ1-1, the V gene TRBV25-1, with D unresolved. The V gene lost 2 bases and the J gene lost 10 bases, with 11 bases spanning the gap. Germline V gene lookup returns CDR1 MGHDK and CDR2 SYGVNS. The CDR3 totals 12 residues. In nucleotides, the CDR3 is TGTGCCAGCAGTGAAGGCTCGGCGGGAGCTTTCTTT. This codes for CASSEGSAGAFF.

This chain joins TRBV19 and TRBJ1-5; 9 bases map to TRBD1. With V trimmed by 3 bases and J by 4 bases, 16 bases remained unmatched. Germline V gene data show CDR1 as LNHDA and CDR2 as SQIVND (reference sequence). The CDR3 is made up of 19 amino acids. CDR3 amino acids: CASSIGFGSWTGENQPQHF. The CDR3 bases are TGTGCCAGTAGTATTGGGTTTGGATCATGGACAGGGGAGAATCAGCCCCAGCATTTT.

V usage is TRBV3-1 (or the pseudogene TRBV3-2) and J usage is TRBJ2-3; D perhaps matches TRBD2 (5 bases). CDR1 is LGHDT, CDR2 YNNKEL, per germline (reference sequence). Trimming left V 0 bases short and J 4 bases short, with 11 bases between. The CDR3 runs 15 residues. The CDR3 region has the DNA TGTGCCAGCAGCCAAGATCCCTACGGGGCAGATACGCAGTATTTT. It encodes CASSQDPYGADTQYF.

The V gene is TRBV6-5, the J gene TRBJ2-5; 10 nucleotides agree with TRBD2. The V and J ends lost 3 bases and 5 bases, in that order; junction bases with no gene match: 9. The CDR3 has 16 amino acids. CDR1 and CDR2 from the germline V gene are MNHEY and SVGAGI. CDR3 loop: CASSYGSGGRRETQYF. In nucleotides, the CDR3 is TGTGCCAGCAGTTATGGTAGCGGGGGGCGAAGGGAGACCCAGTACTTC.

This sequence joins TRBV6-1 and TRBJ2-7; tentatively, D is TRBD2 (6 bases). V lost 3 bases and J lost 0, with 15 bases in between. The CDR3 spans 16 residues. Germline assignment: CDR1 MNHNS and CDR2 SASEGT. DNA for the CDR3: TGTGCCAGCAGTGATCTGGCGGGGTTTAGCTCCTACGAGCAGTACTTC. As protein: CASSDLAGFSSYEQYF.

This rearrangement joins TRBV28 to TRBJ1-1; D unresolved. Trimming removed 5 bases from V and 10 bases from J, with 14 bases in between. Germline CDR1 reads MDHEN; CDR2 reads SYDVKM. This CDR3 is built from 12 residues. This chain's CDR3 is CASSRDSKGAFF. The CDR3 nucleotides read TGTGCCAGCAGTCGGGATTCAAAAGGAGCTTTCTTT.

In its sample, this clone was seen once. The V call is TRBV6-5, the J call TRBJ2-1, with 7 nucleotides matching TRBD2. Germline CDR1 reads MNHEY; CDR2 reads SVGAGI. The CDR3 has 13 amino acids. V lost 6 bases to trimming and J lost 5 bases; unmatched junction nucleotides: 4. The CDR3 sequence is CASRNAGDNEQFF. In DNA form, the CDR3 reads TGTGCCAGCAGAAATGCGGGGGACAATGAGCAGTTCTTC.

The chain carries TRBV3-1 (or the pseudogene TRBV3-2) and TRBJ2-7; D is possibly TRBD2 (5 bases). The length of the CDR3 is 11 residues. Per germline, CDR1 LGHDT and CDR2 YNNKEL (reference sequence). Trimming took off 1 base at V and 8 bases at J, with 6 bases between the two ends. The CDR3 protein is CASSQAGKQYF. The CDR3 coding sequence is TGTGCCAGCAGCCAAGCCGGGAAGCAGTACTTC.

The chain joins TRBV7-9 to TRBJ1-1; 8 bases agree with TRBD1. V lost 2 bases and J lost 4; bases outside the gene matches: 0. The CDR3 is 13 amino acids. Looked up from germline, CDR1 is SEHNR and CDR2 is FQNEAQ (reference sequence). The CDR3 region is CASSLTGGTEAFF. The CDR3, as DNA: TGTGCCAGCAGCTTAACAGGGGGCACTGAAGCTTTCTTT.

The V and J genes are TRBV7-9 and TRBJ2-5; no clear D. This CDR3 is built from 12 residues. Between the trimmed V and J ends, which lost 8 bases and 1 base, there was a span of 8 bases. Germline V gives CDR1 SEHNR, CDR2 FQNEAQ (reference sequence). The CDR3 loop reads CASWSRQETQYF. CDR3 nucleotides: TGTGCCAGCTGGAGTCGCCAAGAGACCCAGTACTTC.

The rearrangement links TRBV7-9 to TRBJ1-2, with a tentative D call TRBD1 (6 bases). CDR1 and CDR2 from the germline V gene are SEHNR and FQNEAQ (reference sequence). This CDR3 comprises 18 residues. The germline V and J ends were trimmed by 5 bases and 0 bases, with 22 bases remaining between them. CDR3 sequence (DNA): TGTGCCAGCAGCCAAATGGGACCCACAGGGCTGGCTAACTATGGCTACACCTTC. Its translation: CASSQMGPTGLANYGYTF.

The sample holds one count of this clone. The chain combines TRBV4-1 with TRBJ2-5, with 7 bases lining up with TRBD2. CDR1 and CDR2 (germline): MGHRA, YSYEKL. The trim removed 0 bases at V and 5 bases at J, leaving 12 bases unmatched. The CDR3 totals 17 residues. The CDR3 is CASSQDHTSDRGETQYF. CDR3 DNA sequence: TGCGCCAGCAGCCAAGACCACACTAGCGACCGGGGCGAGACCCAGTACTTC.

The chain is built from TRBV2 and TRBJ2-7; 11 nucleotides align to TRBD2. CDR3 length equals 18 residues. Germline V gene data show CDR1 as SNHLY and CDR2 as FYNNEI. Trimming took 1 base from V and 2 from J; bases not matched to a gene: 10. CDR3 sequence (DNA): TGTGCCAGCAGTGAAGTATGGCTAGCGGGAGGTCTCCCCTACGAGCAGTACTTC. Translating it yields CASSEVWLAGGLPYEQYF.

The gene calls are TRBV19 and TRBJ1-2; 8 nucleotides agree with TRBD1. V dropped 5 bases and J dropped 5; count of bases not matched to a gene: 19. Germline lookup yields CDR1 LNHDA and CDR2 SQIVND (reference sequence). The CDR3 covers 18 residues. Here the CDR3 reads CASSPLVPGQDYFYGYTF. The CDR3 coding sequence is TGTGCCAGTAGTCCCCTCGTACCGGGACAGGATTACTTTTATGGCTACACCTTC. The full variable domain, rest sourced from reference TRBV19 and TRBJ1-2, is DGGITQSPKYLFRKEGQNVTLSCEQNLNHDAMYWYRQDPGQGLRLIYYSQIVNDFQKGDIAEGYSVSREKKESFPLTVTSAQKNPTAFYLCASSPLVPGQDYFYGYTFGSGTRLTVV.

The rearrangement joins TRBV7-6 to TRBJ2-4, with 7 bases aligning to TRBD1. The CDR3 sequence is 15 residues long. Per the germline V gene, CDR1 is SGHVS and CDR2 is FNYEAQ. J lost 7 bases, V lost 5 bases, and 11 bases had no gene match. CDR3 region: CASSLGQAQANIQYF. The CDR3, as DNA: TGTGCCAGCAGCCTCGGACAGGCCCAAGCGAACATTCAGTACTTC.

The gene calls are TRBV28 and TRBJ1-1; TRBD1 is a possible D gene (5 bases). Germline assignment: CDR1 MDHEN and CDR2 SYDVKM. The CDR3 is made up of 17 amino acids. With 3 bases removed from V and 1 base from J, the gap between germline ends came to 18 bases. The CDR3 nucleotides are TGTGCCAGCAGTTTGGGGGGTCCGGGATTTCCGAACACTGAAGCTTTCTTT. Amino acids: CASSLGGPGFPNTEAFF.

The chain has TRBV4-1 and TRBJ1-3; TRBD1 agrees at 11 bases. The length of the CDR3 is 15 residues. V shed 0 bases, J shed 7 bases, and the junction held 2 bases outside the gene matches. Germline loops: CDR1 MGHRA, CDR2 YSYEKL. The CDR3 nucleotides read TGCGCCAGCAGCCAAGACCGGGACAGGGGGAACACCATATATTTT. Translating it yields CASSQDRDRGNTIYF.

The CDR3 nucleotides are TGTGCCAGCAGCCGCCGACTAGCGTCCCAAGAGACCCAGTACTTC. It yields the protein CASSRRLASQETQYF. V gene TRBV14 combines with J gene TRBJ2-5; the match to TRBD2 covers 8 bases. Germline V gives CDR1 SGHDN, CDR2 FVKESK. V trimming: 4 bases; J trimming: 1 base; junction bases outside the gene matches: 5. This CDR3 is 15 amino acids long.

This rearrangement joins TRBV6-4 to TRBJ1-1; D is possibly TRBD1 (6 bases). The CDR3 loop spans 14 amino acids. Trimming shortened V by 3 bases and J by 4 bases, and 12 bases separated the two germline ends. Germline V gene lookup returns CDR1 MRHNA and CDR2 SNTAGT. CDR3 DNA: TGTGCCAGCAGTGAGGCAGGGGAGGGCACTGAAGCTTTCTTT. It specifies CASSEAGEGTEAFF.